Presented here are 27 T cell receptor beta chains from one specimen sequenced in a study of blood T cell repertoires in COVID-19. Clones were sequenced by immunoSEQ multiplex PCR, and TCRdb holds only the in-frame ones, with some missing. Of 470,000 or so clones listed, approximately 83% are singletons. The sequenced sample consisted of peripheral blood. The receptor set was obtained from a human donor in a cohort sampled during active COVID-19.

The V gene is TRBV6-1, the J gene TRBJ1-1; a possible D gene is TRBD1 (6 bases). This CDR3 spans 17 amino acids. Trimming left V 0 bases short and J 0 bases short, with 14 bases between. Germline V lookup: CDR1 MNHNS, CDR2 SASEGT. Here the CDR3 reads CASSEASIGGLNTEAFF. DNA for the CDR3: TGTGCCAGCAGTGAAGCTAGTATCGGGGGGCTGAACACTGAAGCTTTCTTT.

This chain connects TRBV7-9 to TRBJ1-1, with D perhaps TRBD1 (6 bases). Trimming cost V 3 bases and J 9 bases, with 11 bases left between them. The CDR3 loop spans 12 amino acids. The V gene's germline CDR1 is SEHNR and CDR2 FQNEAQ (reference sequence). As DNA, the CDR3 is TGTGCCAGCAGCTTTGACCGGGACAAAGCTTTCTTT. This gives the protein CASSFDRDKAFF.

CDR3 sequence (DNA): TGTGCCAGCAGCCCCCGGGACAGGGTTAGTAATGAGCAGTTCTTC. It translates to CASSPRDRVSNEQFF. The chain joins TRBV6-5 to TRBJ2-1; 9 nucleotides align to TRBD1. This CDR3 has 15 residues. CDR1 MNHEY and CDR2 SVGAGI come from the germline V gene. V gave up 6 bases and J gave up 7 bases; unmatched junction bases: 10.

This chain joins TRBV18 and TRBJ2-7, with 13 bases identical to TRBD2. CDR3 length: 16 amino acids. CDR1 and CDR2 from the germline V gene are KGHSH and LQKENI. The V gene end was trimmed by 6 bases and the J gene end by 2 bases; junction bases not matched to a gene: 7. CDR3: CASSPGLAGVAYEQYF. The CDR3 bases are TGTGCCAGCTCCCCAGGACTAGCGGGAGTAGCCTACGAGCAGTACTTC.

The J gene is TRBJ2-1, the V gene TRBV29-1; TRBD1 matches 11 bases. V lost 6 bases and J lost 8; bases outside the gene matches: 3. Germline CDR1 SQVTM, CDR2 ANQGSEA. The CDR3 is 12 amino acids. The CDR3 reads CSVGQGADEQFF. In DNA form, the CDR3 reads TGCAGCGTCGGACAGGGGGCTGATGAGCAGTTCTTC.

The chain uses TRBV7-3 and TRBJ2-5; a weak D match, TRBD2 (6 bases). Germline V gene sequence: CDR1 SGHTA, CDR2 FQGTGA. The length of the CDR3 is 15 residues. V was trimmed by 5 bases and J by 5 bases, leaving 18 bases between them. The DNA for the CDR3 is TGTGCCAGCAGCGCCAGGCATCTAGCGTGGGAGACCCAGTACTTC. Its protein is CASSARHLAWETQYF.

The chain recombines TRBV4-2 with TRBJ2-7; 7 bases are shared with TRBD2. Germline V gene lookup returns CDR1 LGHNA and CDR2 YNFKEQ. The CDR3 contains 17 residues. The ends lost 4 bases at V and 0 bases at J; junction bases unmatched: 12. The CDR3 loop reads CASSRTSGGSSSYEQYF. The CDR3 coding sequence is TGTGCCAGCAGCCGGACTTCTGGCGGGAGCTCCTCCTACGAGCAGTACTTC.

The chain uses TRBV9 and TRBJ2-7; D unclear. The CDR3 loop spans 18 amino acids. V was trimmed by 4 bases and J by 1 base, leaving 24 bases between them. Germline V gene sequence: CDR1 SGDLS, CDR2 YYNGEE. CDR3 coding DNA: TGTGCCAGCAGCCGCAACCCTTTTACACATGCATCTTCCTACGAGCAGTACTTC. It translates to CASSRNPFTHASSYEQYF.

The chain combines TRBV28 with TRBJ2-5; 9 positions match TRBD2. Germline V gene sequence: CDR1 MDHEN, CDR2 SYDVKM. Losses at the gene ends were 11 bases for V and 1 base for J; bases not matched to a gene: 5. This CDR3 is built from 13 residues. CDR3 in amino acids: CAARAGGQETQYF. The CDR3 DNA reads as TGTGCCGCAAGAGCGGGGGGCCAAGAGACCCAGTACTTC.

This clone has only one observation. V usage is TRBV11-3 and J usage is TRBJ1-1; D is perhaps TRBD1 (5 bases). The CDR3 is 15 residues long. Germline values: CDR1 SGHNT, CDR2 YENEEA. Trimming took off 3 bases at V and 4 bases at J, with 15 bases between the two ends. The CDR3 DNA follows: TGTGCCAGCAGCTTGGGGGTAAAGGAGGGCACTGAAGCTTTCTTT. Protein sequence: CASSLGVKEGTEAFF.

In DNA, the CDR3 is TGCGCCAGCAGCTTGGGAGACAGGGGCTATGGCTACACCTTC. Translating it yields CASSLGDRGYGYTF. The genes are TRBV5-1 and TRBJ1-2; 8 nucleotides agree with TRBD1. The V gene's germline CDR1 is SGHRS and CDR2 YFSETQ. The CDR3 is made up of 14 amino acids. After removal of 0 bases from V and 4 bases from J, the junction contained 2 bases not matched to a gene.

About this clone itself: The same CDR3 is also encoded by other DNA sequences in this sample. The gene calls are TRBV5-6 and TRBJ2-2, with 9 bases that match TRBD2. J was trimmed by 6 bases and V by 0 bases; bases with no gene match: 0. The CDR3 sequence is 14 residues long. Germline-derived CDR1 and CDR2 are SGHDT and YYEEEE. CDR3 nucleotide sequence: TGTGCCAGCAGCTTGGGACTAGCGGCCGGGGAGCTGTTTTTT. Residues: CASSLGLAAGELFF.

V is TRBV2 and J is TRBJ1-4; TRBD1 matches at 7 bases. J lost 11 bases, V lost 4 bases, and 7 bases had no gene match. This CDR3 contains 13 residues. Germline loops: CDR1 SNHLY, CDR2 FYNNEI. CDR3 protein: CASSGQTGSKLFF. CDR3 nucleotide sequence: TGTGCCAGCAGTGGCCAGACAGGGAGCAAACTGTTTTTT.

V and J are TRBV2 and TRBJ1-1; D not resolved. Trimming removed 7 bases from V and 8 bases from J, with 11 bases in between. The germline gives CDR1 SNHLY, CDR2 FYNNEI. CDR3 length: 11 residues. CDR3 DNA: TGTGCCAGCATCGGTACACTAGAAGCTTTCTTT. Its protein is CASIGTLEAFF.

The V call is TRBV5-4, the J call TRBJ2-2; 8 bases agree with TRBD1. The V gene end was trimmed by 0 bases and the J gene end by 5 bases; junction bases not matched to a gene: 12. CDR3 length equals 18 residues. Germline lookup yields CDR1 SGHNT and CDR2 YYREEE (reference sequence). In DNA, the CDR3 is TGTGCCAGCAGCTTGGGGGGATTACGGACAGGGCGGACCGGGGAGCTGTTTTTT. The encoded protein is CASSLGGLRTGRTGELFF.

V and J are TRBV19 and TRBJ2-3; no clear D gene. CDR1 is LNHDA, CDR2 SQIVND, per germline (reference sequence). Trimming removed 1 base at V and 1 base at J, with 18 bases between. This CDR3 contains 18 residues. The CDR3 protein is CASSIGSGRLGGTDTQYF. The CDR3 nucleotides are TGTGCCAGTAGTATAGGTTCGGGTCGGCTAGGCGGCACAGATACGCAGTATTTT.

The chain employs TRBV29-1 and TRBJ2-7, with D possibly being TRBD1 (6 bases). V was trimmed by 7 bases and J by 3 bases, leaving 16 bases between them. Germline loops: CDR1 SQVTM, CDR2 ANQGSEA. The CDR3 has 13 amino acids. The CDR3 sequence is CSAGRTAYYEQYF. CDR3 nucleotides: TGCAGCGCTGGGCGGACAGCCTACTACGAGCAGTACTTC.

The chain combines TRBV7-2 with TRBJ2-7; D is unclear. The CDR3 loop spans 15 amino acids. V lost 2 bases and J lost 6, with 17 bases in between. Germline-derived CDR1 and CDR2 are SGHTA and FQGNSA. CDR3 coding DNA: TGTGCCAGCAGCTTATGGGCAACAACTGAAGGCGAGCAGTACTTC. This gives the protein CASSLWATTEGEQYF.

The gene calls are TRBV18 and TRBJ1-1; 11 positions agree with TRBD1. Germline V gives CDR1 KGHSH, CDR2 LQKENI. The CDR3 is 14 residues long. V was pared by 6 bases and J by 13 bases, with 13 bases of the junction left unmatched. CDR3 in amino acids: CASSWTGQGAFVFF. The CDR3 DNA reads as TGTGCCAGCTCCTGGACCGGACAGGGGGCGTTTGTTTTCTTT.

The chain joins TRBV2 to TRBJ2-2, with D maybe TRBD1 (5 bases). CDR3 length: 15 amino acids. Germline CDR1 SNHLY, CDR2 FYNNEI. V shed 2 bases and J shed 6 bases, with 13 bases lying between them. This CDR3 is CASSEFAEGAGELFF. CDR3 nucleotide sequence: TGTGCCAGCAGTGAATTTGCGGAAGGGGCCGGGGAGCTGTTTTTT.

The V gene is TRBV25-1, the J gene TRBJ2-5; 8 bases line up with TRBD2. The CDR3 has 18 amino acids. V dropped 3 bases and J dropped 1; count of bases not matched to a gene: 13. Germline values: CDR1 MGHDK, CDR2 SYGVNS. DNA for the CDR3: TGTGCCAGCAGTGATCCCCCTGGGGTAGCGGGGATCCAAGAGACCCAGTACTTC. As protein: CASSDPPGVAGIQETQYF.

V and J are TRBV24-1 and TRBJ1-6; TRBD1 is a possible D gene (5 bases). The CDR3 spans 17 residues. V lost 3 bases, J lost 5 bases, and 16 bases lay in between. Germline values: CDR1 KGHDR, CDR2 SFDVKD. CDR3 loop: CATSDPPGGGDNSPLHF. The CDR3 DNA is TGTGCCACCAGTGATCCCCCTGGGGGAGGCGATAATTCACCCCTCCACTTT.

The V and J genes are TRBV30 and TRBJ1-5; no firm D call. There are 13 residues in the CDR3. Germline V gives CDR1 GTSNPN, CDR2 SVGIG (reference sequence). With 4 bases removed from V and 5 bases from J, the gap between germline ends came to 12 bases. CDR3 DNA: TGTGCCTGGATGCCGGGATTTGATCAGCCCCAGCATTTT. Protein sequence: CAWMPGFDQPQHF. Filled out from reference TRBV30 and TRBJ1-5, the complete variable domain reads SQTIHQWPATLVQPVGSPLSLECTVEGTSNPNLYWYRQAAGRGLQLLFYSVGIGQISSEVPQNLSASRPQDRQFILSSKKLLLSDSGFYLCAWMPGFDQPQHFGDGTRLSIL.

This chain joins TRBV6-2 or TRBV6-3 and TRBJ1-1, with TRBD1 as a possible D gene (6 bases). The V and J ends lost 2 bases and 8 bases respectively, with 27 bases between them. The germline V gene encodes CDR1 MNHEY and CDR2 SVGEGT. The CDR3 length is 18 residues. The CDR3 spells CASSYERGAGHYVKEAFF. In DNA form, the CDR3 reads TGTGCCAGCAGTTACGAGCGGGGGGCCGGCCACTATGTCAAGGAAGCTTTCTTT.

This clone was seen just once. J is TRBJ2-1 and V is TRBV6-4, with 9 bases aligning to TRBD2. The germline CDR1 and CDR2 sequences are MRHNA and SNTAGT. This CDR3 contains 19 residues. V trimming: 2 bases; J trimming: 0 bases; junction bases outside the gene matches: 11. The CDR3 nucleotides read TGTGCCAGCAGTGACAAGAGGGGACTAGCTGCTAGCTCCTACAATGAGCAGTTCTTC. Its translation is CASSDKRGLAASSYNEQFF.

This chain uses TRBV27 with TRBJ1-2; D is uncertain. V dropped 6 bases and J dropped 6 bases, with 14 bases sitting between them. CDR1 and CDR2 from the germline V gene are MNHEY and SMNVEV (reference sequence). The CDR3 covers 13 residues. The DNA for the CDR3 is TGTGCCAGCAGGCAATCGGTGGAGGATGGCTACACCTTC. Translating gives CASRQSVEDGYTF.

The chain employs TRBV29-1 and TRBJ2-1; the D gene is possibly TRBD2 (6 bases). V dropped 7 bases and J dropped 7 bases, with 20 bases sitting between them. The CDR3 is made up of 14 amino acids. CDR1 SQVTM and CDR2 ANQGSEA come from the germline V gene. DNA of the CDR3: TGCAGCGCTCCCGCTACAGCGGGTTCTAATGAGCAGTTCTTC. Encoded protein: CSAPATAGSNEQFF.